This TCR beta chain derives from a study of T cell responses to AZD1222 COVID-19 vaccine. General study findings and limits: Only a handful of individuals given AZD1222 were seropositive at baseline.

The protocol was immunoSEQ multiplex PCR, while the TCRdb copy is restricted to in-frame clones and leaves out a portion. The sample has 150,000 or so clones; less than 90% are singletons. Remarks on this clone: Its antigen is not identified.

The CDR3 has 15 residues. V trimming: 5 bases; J trimming: 3 bases; junction bases outside the gene matches: 5. The germline V gene has CDR1 SEHNR and CDR2 FQNEAQ (reference sequence). Sequencing used peripheral blood, obtained after recovery from COVID-19. The rearrangement links TRBV7-9 to TRBJ2-3; 10 bases are a match to TRBD2. The sequence was collected from an adult who had recovered from COVID-19. This CDR3 is CASSRSGGGTDTQYF. DNA for the CDR3: TGTGCCAGCAGCCGAAGCGGGGGGGGGACAGATACGCAGTATTTT.